The present T cell receptor (beta chain) was sequenced within a study of blood T cell repertoires in COVID-19. TCRdb's copy holds only in-frame clones and misses some; the assay was immunoSEQ multiplex PCR. Of about 210,000 clones in the sample, approximately 80% are singletons; the top ten hold 3.5% to 4.5%. Sequenced material: PBMCs or T cells enriched from blood (not recorded which). This TCR was recovered from a man aged 25 to 40 with acute COVID-19.

The CDR3 reads CASSFPRGPQHF. The DNA for the CDR3 is TGTGCCAGCAGTTTCCCGCGAGGGCCCCAGCATTTT. The chain carries TRBV12-3 or TRBV12-4 and TRBJ1-5; D not certain. This CDR3 region has 12 residues. V was cut by 3 bases and J by 9 bases, with 9 bases left in between.